These T cell receptor beta chains were read from a single sample in a study of T cell responses to AZD1222 COVID-19 vaccine. Produced via immunoSEQ multiplex PCR; TCRdb's table is partial and in-frame only. This table holds 93,000 or so clones, 90% found once. The sequences come from peripheral blood, collected on day 0 of AZD1222 vaccination. These receptors all come from an adult in good health. Both conserved end residues are part of each CDR3. D genes are given only for firm matches. For some rows the clone size is stated as once, few or many, or as a class when expanded; others skip it.

>TRBV7-2|NA|13|NA|TRBJ1-6
CASSATVFYLLHF
TGTGCCAGCAGCGCCACAGTTTTCTATCTCCTCCACTTT
>TRBV29-1|NA|16|TRBD1|TRBJ1-1
CSVGGGAGGMNTEAFF
TGCAGCGTTGGCGGGGGGGCAGGGGGAATGAACACTGAAGCTTTCTTT
>TRBV10-3|NA|14|TRBD1|TRBJ2-7
CAISGSDRGYEQYF
TGTGCCATCAGTGGATCGGACAGGGGTTACGAGCAGTACTTC
>TRBV2|NA|15|TRBD1|TRBJ2-2
CASRERTGSTGELFF
TGTGCCAGCAGAGAAAGGACAGGGAGTACCGGGGAGCTGTTTTTT
>TRBV3-1/TRBV3-2|few|15|TRBD1|TRBJ1-5
CASSQARDSPQPQHF
TGTGCCAGCAGCCAAGCCAGGGACAGCCCCCAGCCCCAGCATTTT
>TRBV19|few|15|TRBD2|TRBJ2-1
CASSIASGAYNEQFF
TGTGCCAGTAGTATCGCTAGCGGGGCATACAATGAGCAGTTCTTC
>TRBV10-3|NA|12|NA|TRBJ1-2
CAITTGQYGYTF
TGTGCCATCACCACTGGACAGTATGGCTACACCTTC
>TRBV27|NA|13|NA|TRBJ2-3
CASRGSGTDTQYF
TGTGCCAGCAGGGGCTCTGGCACAGATACGCAGTATTTT
>TRBV5-6|NA|14|NA|TRBJ2-5
CASSLRPPGETQYF
TGTGCCAGCAGTCTCCGTCCCCCCGGAGAGACCCAGTACTTC
>TRBV19|NA|16|NA|TRBJ2-1
CASRPYVGDSYNEQFF
TGTGCCAGTAGACCTTACGTGGGGGACTCCTACAATGAGCAGTTCTTC
>TRBV15|NA|15|NA|TRBJ1-6
CATSRGFAEVAPLHF
TGTGCCACCAGCAGAGGATTTGCCGAGGTGGCACCCCTCCACTTT
>TRBV19|NA|14|NA|TRBJ1-2
CASNRPETNYGYTF
TGTGCCAGTAACCGACCGGAAACTAACTATGGCTACACCTTC
>TRBV5-1|NA|18|NA|TRBJ1-6
CASSLAGTKSRYNSPLHF
TGCGCCAGCAGCTTGGCCGGGACAAAAAGTCGTTACAATTCACCCCTCCACTTT
>TRBV2|NA|16|TRBD1|TRBJ1-1
CASRANRDRLNTEAFF
TGTGCCAGCAGAGCCAACCGGGACAGATTGAACACTGAAGCTTTCTTT
>TRBV5-4|NA|14|NA|TRBJ1-5
CASSLGTDNQPQHF
TGTGCCAGCAGCTTGGGGACAGATAATCAGCCCCAGCATTTT
>TRBV7-9|NA|15|NA|TRBJ1-2
CASSLPDGGNYGYTF
TGTGCCAGCAGCTTACCTGACGGGGGGAACTATGGCTACACCTTC
>TRBV10-3|NA|14|TRBD1|TRBJ1-4
CAILDRGHNEKLFF
TGTGCCATCTTGGACAGGGGGCATAATGAAAAACTGTTTTTT
>TRBV7-2|once|16|NA|TRBJ2-1
CASTRPGASSYNEQFF
TGTGCCAGCACCCGCCCGGGGGCCAGCTCCTACAATGAGCAGTTCTTC
>TRBV2|NA|12|TRBD1|TRBJ1-3
CAGRGAGNTIYF
TGTGCCGGCAGGGGGGCTGGAAACACCATATATTTT
>TRBV27|few|15|TRBD1|TRBJ1-5
CASNNGDRGGQPQHF
TGTGCCAGCAACAATGGGGACAGGGGTGGGCAGCCCCAGCATTTT
>TRBV18|NA|13|NA|TRBJ1-4
CASSPPPGEKLFF
TGTGCCAGCTCACCACCGCCGGGGGAAAAACTGTTTTTT
>TRBV27|NA|13|NA|TRBJ1-6
CASSRTINSPLHF
TGTGCCAGCAGCCGAACCATTAATTCACCCCTCCACTTT
>TRBV9|NA|15|NA|TRBJ2-5
CASSVGGDQRETQYF
TGTGCCAGCAGCGTAGGCGGGGATCAACGAGAGACCCAGTACTTC
>TRBV4-1|NA|16|TRBD1|TRBJ1-6
CASSLVTGSYNSPLHF
TGCGCCAGCAGCCTTGTGACAGGGTCTTATAATTCACCCCTCCACTTT
>TRBV7-2|NA|14|TRBD1|TRBJ1-4
CASSHTGGNEKLFF
TGTGCCAGCAGCCATACAGGGGGCAATGAAAAACTGTTTTTT
>TRBV6-5|NA|15|NA|TRBJ1-5
CASSYSFGSNQPQHF
TGTGCCAGCAGTTACAGTTTTGGGAGCAATCAGCCCCAGCATTTT
>TRBV3-1/TRBV3-2|NA|14|NA|TRBJ1-2
CASRIAQGIGGYTF
TGTGCCAGCAGGATCGCGCAGGGGATCGGTGGCTACACCTTC
>TRBV10-3|NA|16|NA|TRBJ2-7
CAISESRGTPLAEQYF
TGTGCCATCAGTGAGTCGAGGGGGACTCCCCTCGCAGAGCAGTACTTC
>TRBV4-1|once|17|NA|TRBJ2-7
CASSQLFGIFSSYEQYF
TGCGCCAGCAGCCAACTATTTGGGATTTTTAGCTCCTACGAGCAGTACTTC
>TRBV9|NA|16|NA|TRBJ2-1
CASSVDGTSSYNEQFF
TGTGCCAGCAGCGTAGACGGGACGAGCTCCTACAATGAGCAGTTCTTC
>TRBV2|NA|14|TRBD1|TRBJ1-1
CASKLTTGGTEAFF
TGTGCCAGCAAATTAACAACAGGGGGGACTGAAGCTTTCTTT
>TRBV2|NA|11|NA|TRBJ2-3
CASTGADTQYF
TGTGCCAGCACGGGGGCAGATACGCAGTATTTT
>TRBV4-3|NA|15|TRBD1|TRBJ1-6
CASSHKGTGNSPLHF
TGCGCCAGCAGCCACAAAGGGACAGGGAATTCACCCCTCCACTTT
>TRBV15|NA|12|NA|TRBJ1-2
CATSRETYGYTF
TGTGCCACCAGCAGAGAAACCTATGGCTACACCTTC
>TRBV29-1|NA|15|TRBD2|TRBJ2-1
CSVGHNLAGGNEQFF
TGCAGCGTTGGACACAATCTAGCGGGGGGCAATGAGCAGTTCTTC
>TRBV7-6|NA|14|NA|TRBJ2-1
CASSGGPAYNEQFF
TGTGCCAGCAGTGGGGGCCCCGCCTACAATGAGCAGTTCTTC
>TRBV13|NA|14|NA|TRBJ1-1
CASSLGANRAEAFF
TGTGCCAGCAGCTTAGGGGCAAACAGGGCTGAAGCTTTCTTT
>TRBV6-6|NA|13|NA|TRBJ1-6
CASSYANGSPLHF
TGTGCCAGCAGTTACGCGAATGGGTCACCCCTCCACTTT
>TRBV19|NA|14|NA|TRBJ1-1
CASNTGLVGTEAFF
TGTGCCAGTAACACAGGGTTAGTAGGCACTGAAGCTTTCTTT
>TRBV3-1/TRBV3-2|NA|16|TRBD2|TRBJ2-3
CASSQVGGGFTDTQYF
TGTGCCAGCAGCCAAGTTGGCGGGGGGTTCACAGATACGCAGTATTTT
>TRBV15|NA|13|NA|TRBJ2-5
CATSRVAEETQYF
TGTGCCACCAGCAGAGTGGCAGAAGAGACCCAGTACTTC
>TRBV28|NA|14|NA|TRBJ1-6
CASSAALSGSPLHF
TGTGCCAGCAGTGCTGCCCTATCAGGTTCACCCCTCCACTTT
>TRBV5-8|NA|17|NA|TRBJ2-3
CASSLRLGDRFTDTQYF
TGTGCCAGCAGCTTGAGGCTAGGGGACCGATTCACAGATACGCAGTATTTT
>TRBV21-1|NA|15|NA|TRBJ2-2
CASSKILTNTGELFF
TGTGCCAGCAGCAAGATTCTTACGAACACCGGGGAGCTGTTTTTT
>TRBV3-1/TRBV3-2|NA|14|NA|TRBJ1-1
CASSQDRVGTEAFF
TGTGCCAGCAGCCAAGACAGGGTGGGAACTGAAGCTTTCTTT
>TRBV7-2|NA|12|NA|TRBJ2-3
CASSLGADTQYF
TGTGCCAGCAGCCTTGGGGCGGATACGCAGTATTTT
>TRBV27|NA|15|NA|TRBJ1-3
CASSPTAGGLNTIYF
TGTGCCAGCAGTCCCACGGCGGGGGGCCTAAACACCATATATTTT
>TRBV6-4|NA|15|NA|TRBJ1-1
CASSDSPGAGTEAFF
TGTGCCAGCAGTGACTCCCCGGGGGCAGGCACTGAAGCTTTCTTT
>TRBV28|NA|14|NA|TRBJ1-4
CASSAGLGGAKLFF
TGTGCCAGCAGTGCAGGACTCGGGGGGGCAAAACTGTTTTTT
>TRBV4-2|NA|15|TRBD1|TRBJ1-4
CASSPTGTESEKLFF
TGTGCCAGCAGCCCCACCGGGACAGAGAGTGAAAAACTGTTTTTT
>TRBV14|few|14|NA|TRBJ1-6
CASSQRGMDSPLHF
TGTGCCAGCAGCCAACGGGGGATGGATTCACCCCTCCACTTT
>TRBV24-1|NA|17|TRBD2|TRBJ2-3
CATSDEDSGGMSDTQYF
TGTGCCACCAGTGACGAAGATAGCGGGGGGATGTCAGATACGCAGTATTTT